This T cell receptor (beta chain) was sequenced for a study of blood T cell repertoires in COVID-19. Study-wide context: Samples taken during acute and convalescent COVID-19 were collected in the United States, Italy and Spain. T cells, B-cell-depleted T cells, or PBMCs supplied cDNA or gDNA.

The CDR3 loop spans 14 amino acids. With 3 bases removed from V and 6 bases from J, the gap between germline ends came to 14 bases. Germline lookup yields CDR1 KGHDR and CDR2 SFDVKD. Generated by immunoSEQ multiplex PCR, the TCRdb table keeps only in-frame clones and is missing some. Found here are approximately 140,000 clones, 75% to 90% of them singletons; the top ten hold more than 15%. Sequenced input: peripheral blood. The chain employs TRBV24-1 and TRBJ2-7; D call uncertain. The receptor was isolated from a man aged 50 to 60 with active or convalescent COVID-19. The CDR3 DNA is TGTGCCACCAGTGATCTCGCCTGGCATGGCGAGCAGTACTTC. It encodes CATSDLAWHGEQYF.